The clone carrying this T cell receptor (beta chain) showed up just a few times. Its antigen is not known. Per sample, a minimum of 6 million PBMCs were isolated. Germline V gives CDR1 SGHNT, CDR2 YYREEE (reference sequence). V lost 4 bases and J 1 base, leaving 26 bases between the germline ends. This CDR3 contains 19 residues. Sample-barcoded 5' priming and a J-beta primer mix drove a second PCR of roughly 6 to 12 cycles. TCRdb recomputed calls from the 5' RACE reads with MiXCR, one row per CDR3 protein. Among around 710,000 distinct CDR3 sequences, about 42% were seen once, and the ten largest hold more than 20%. This sample stems from a study of blood T cells in healthy people across ages. Whole-study results and caveats: Aged donors had fewer naive CD4+ cells and lower diversity than long-lived donors. PBMCs left unsorted prevented a conclusive naive versus antigen-experienced comparison.

This TCR was recovered from a woman in her fifties or sixties in good health. The sequenced sample consisted of blood. This chain links TRBV5-4 with TRBJ1-1, with D unresolved. CDR3 sequence reads: CASSPDDAWESPRNTEAFF. CDR3 coding DNA: TGTGCCAGCAGCCCCGACGACGCATGGGAGAGTCCTCGGAACACTGAAGCTTTCTTT.